The clone carrying this TCR beta chain appeared many times. What it recognizes is unknown. MiXCR, run by TCRdb on the 5' RACE reads, gives a single entry per CDR3 protein. The sample has 250,000 or so distinct CDR3 sequences, approximately 8.3% seen once. The data derive from a study of identical twins. Notes on the study in general: The study found that models underestimated out-of-frame TCR alpha sharing in monozygotic twins. Weaker excess twin sharing was seen among beta out-of-frame sequences. Insertions ran lower in abundant cord blood beta clonotypes, though not in memory repertoires.

Every sampled donor was Caucasian and healthy. These records were also assigned to another study, of yellow fever vaccine responses in identical twins.

Specimen: CD8+ T cells sorted from blood. The receptor's source is a woman aged 18-30 years in good health.

CDR3 loop: CSGGQTWAQYF. CDR3 bases: TGCAGCGGTGGACAGACGTGGGCCCAGTACTTC. This rearrangement joins TRBV29-1 to TRBJ2-5, with D possibly TRBD1 on 6 matching bases. V lost 7 bases to trimming and J lost 9 bases, with 15 bases between them. CDR1 SQVTM and CDR2 ANQGSEA come from the germline V gene. This CDR3 contains 11 residues.